Listed here is a single T cell receptor (beta chain). What antigen it recognizes has not been identified. Base qualities are not at hand, and no much larger clone is one base apart. As encoded in the germline V gene (reference sequence), CDR1 is SGHAT while CDR2 is FQDESV. V drops 6 bases and J drops 0 bases, leaving 9 bases in between. Inclusive of the bounding cysteine and phenylalanine, the CDR3 is 14 residues long. Only CDR3 DNA remains: 42 bases, in frame from the first base. The trial excluded patients who had a history of autoimmune disease or who were on systemic immunosuppression. Peripheral blood for TCR sequencing was drawn from every dose cohort at baseline, at cycle 4 day 1 and at cycle 7 day 1. The samples were taken from a phase I, first-in-human, multicenter, open-label dose-escalation trial of ivuxolimab. Adults with locally advanced or metastatic head and neck squamous cell, hepatocellular, melanoma or renal cell carcinoma were enrolled in the trial. CD4+ and CD8+ T cells were sorted separately from peripheral blood before TCR sequencing.

This specimen belongs to a study of OX40 agonist ivuxolimab in advanced cancers. With respect to the entire study: Ivuxolimab was a fully human IgG2 agonistic monoclonal antibody targeting the costimulatory receptor OX40 (CD134). Intravenous ivuxolimab was administered to patients every 2 weeks at six dose levels: 0.01, 0.1, 0.3, 1.5, 3 and 10 mg/kg. Three dose-escalation patients achieved partial responses, one with hepatocellular carcinoma and two with cutaneous melanoma. Peripheral TCRbeta sequencing aimed to test whether ivuxolimab altered TCR sequence diversity and caused clonal T-cell expansion. Prior anti-PD-1, anti-PD-L1 or anti-CTLA-4 therapy was permitted, and checkpoint inhibitors had been received by roughly 42% of dose-escalation patients. The dose-escalation cohort was around 83% male with a mean age of approximately 60 years, ranging from roughly 23 to 80. The paper describes the monotherapy dose-escalation part (N of about 50 patients) of the phase I trial of ivuxolimab. Among the roughly 52 dose-escalation patients, roughly 20 had hepatocellular carcinoma, approximately 15 melanoma, 9 renal cell carcinoma and 9 head and neck cancer. Overall study outcomes, separate from this receptor: Which antigens the clonally expanded peripheral T cells were specific for was not determined. In partial responders in the 0.1-3.0 mg/kg groups, normalized peripheral clonal expansion was found to be among the lowest, especially among CD8+ T cells. At doses from 0.1 to 3.0 mg/kg, clonal expansion was seen in both CD4+ and CD8+ blood T cells between baseline and week 6. Low levels of normalized T-cell clonal expansion were also seen in some patients who did not respond. After ivuxolimab, more expanded clones were found on average in CD8+ T cells than in CD4+ T cells.

Genomic DNA was extracted from sorted cells for sequencing of the TCRbeta CDR3 region. TCRbeta CDR3 regions were sequenced using the immunoSEQ Assay. In TCRdb, the immuneACCESS table is reduced to in-frame sequences with V and J assigned. These tables do not hold every clone; where another copy was compared, an unresolved V gene accounts for under half, and the others remain unexplained. The sample records 100,000 to 130,000 clones, less than 95% of which are singletons. The ten biggest clones cover about 0.67% of the sample. The clonotype originates from an adult with an advanced solid tumor such as melanoma, head and neck, liver or kidney cancer. The rearrangement combines TRBV11-1 with TRBJ1-3, with no confidently assigned D gene. Material: CD4+ or CD8+ T cells sorted from blood, obtained in a trial of the OX40 agonist ivuxolimab. In nucleotide form, the sequence is TGTGCCAGCAGTCTAACAGACTCTGGAAACACCATATATTTT. It codes for CASSLTDSGNTIYF.